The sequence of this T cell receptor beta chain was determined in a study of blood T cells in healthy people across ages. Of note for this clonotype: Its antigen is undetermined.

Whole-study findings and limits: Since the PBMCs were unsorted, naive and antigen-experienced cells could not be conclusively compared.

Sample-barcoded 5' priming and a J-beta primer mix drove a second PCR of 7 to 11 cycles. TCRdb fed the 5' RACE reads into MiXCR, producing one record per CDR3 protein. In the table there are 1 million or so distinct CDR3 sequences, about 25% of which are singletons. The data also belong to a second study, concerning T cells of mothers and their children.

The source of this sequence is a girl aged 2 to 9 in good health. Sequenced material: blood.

The CDR3 DNA reads TGTGCCAGCAGCTCACCGGGACTAGCGGGAGTTAAGTGGGAGACCCAGTACTTC. Amino acids: CASSSPGLAGVKWETQYF. The chain uses TRBV7-2 and TRBJ2-5; 14 bases agree with TRBD2. Germline V gene data show CDR1 as SGHTA and CDR2 as FQGNSA. V was clipped by 4 bases and J by 5 bases; unmatched bases: 12. The length of the CDR3 is 18 residues.